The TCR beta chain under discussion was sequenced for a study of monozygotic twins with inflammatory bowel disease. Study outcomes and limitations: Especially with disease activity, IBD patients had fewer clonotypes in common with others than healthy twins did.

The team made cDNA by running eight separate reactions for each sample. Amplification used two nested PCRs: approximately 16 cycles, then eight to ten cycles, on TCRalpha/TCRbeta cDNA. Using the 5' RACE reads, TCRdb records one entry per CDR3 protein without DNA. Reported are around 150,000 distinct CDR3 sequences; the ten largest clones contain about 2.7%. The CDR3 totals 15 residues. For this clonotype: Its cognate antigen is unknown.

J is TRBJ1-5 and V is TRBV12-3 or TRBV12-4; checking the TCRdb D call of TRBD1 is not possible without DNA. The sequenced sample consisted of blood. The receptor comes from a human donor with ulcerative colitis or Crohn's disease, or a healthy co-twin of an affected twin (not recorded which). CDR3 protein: CASSAGTGGNQPQHF.